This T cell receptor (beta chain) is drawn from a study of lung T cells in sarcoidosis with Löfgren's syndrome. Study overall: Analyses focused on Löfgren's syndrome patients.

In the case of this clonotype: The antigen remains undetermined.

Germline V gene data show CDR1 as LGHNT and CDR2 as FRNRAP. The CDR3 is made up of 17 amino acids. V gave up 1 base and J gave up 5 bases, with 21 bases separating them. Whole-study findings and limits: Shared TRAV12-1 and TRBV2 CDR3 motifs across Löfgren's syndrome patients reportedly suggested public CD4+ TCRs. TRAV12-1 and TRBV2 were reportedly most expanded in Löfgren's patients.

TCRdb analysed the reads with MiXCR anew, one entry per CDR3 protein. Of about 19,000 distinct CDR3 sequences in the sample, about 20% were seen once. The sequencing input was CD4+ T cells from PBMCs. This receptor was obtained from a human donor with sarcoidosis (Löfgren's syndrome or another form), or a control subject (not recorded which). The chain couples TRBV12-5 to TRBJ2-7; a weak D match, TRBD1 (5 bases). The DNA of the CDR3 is TGTGCTAGTGGTTTGGGACAGTTCCTAAACCCCTACGACGAGCAGTACTTC. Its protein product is CASGLGQFLNPYDEQYF.